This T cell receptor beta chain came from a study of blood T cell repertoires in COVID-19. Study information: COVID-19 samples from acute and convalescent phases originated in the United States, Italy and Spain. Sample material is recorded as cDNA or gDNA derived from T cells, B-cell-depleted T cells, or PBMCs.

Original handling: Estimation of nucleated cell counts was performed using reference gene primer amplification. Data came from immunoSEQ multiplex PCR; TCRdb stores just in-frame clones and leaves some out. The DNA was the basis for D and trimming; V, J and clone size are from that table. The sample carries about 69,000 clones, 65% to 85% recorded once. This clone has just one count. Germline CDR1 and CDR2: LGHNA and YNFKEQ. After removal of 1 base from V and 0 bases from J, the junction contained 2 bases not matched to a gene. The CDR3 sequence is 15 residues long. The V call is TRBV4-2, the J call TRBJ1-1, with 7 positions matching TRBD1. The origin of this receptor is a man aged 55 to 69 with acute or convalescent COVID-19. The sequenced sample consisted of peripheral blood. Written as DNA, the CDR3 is TGTGCCAGCAGCCAAGTGGACAGGATGAACACTGAAGCTTTCTTT. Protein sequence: CASSQVDRMNTEAFF.